The 18 T cell receptor beta chains below were found in one sample sequenced in a study of CD8+ T cells in alopecia areata. Once RNA had been extracted, it was reverse transcribed into cDNA to act as the sequencing template. TCRdb's table, derived via immunoSEQ multiplex PCR, lists solely in-frame clones and lacks some. This sample yields 30,000 to 35,000 clones, of which roughly 50% are seen a single time; approximately 40% belongs to the top ten. The material sequenced was NKG2D-high CD8+ T cells sorted from blood. All receptors derive from a human donor with alopecia areata.

This clone turned up a few times. The chain carries TRBV19 and TRBJ2-6; a possible D gene is TRBD2 (6 bases). CDR1 is LNHDA, CDR2 SQIVND, per germline (reference sequence). Trimming left V 3 bases short and J 0 bases short, with 15 bases between. The CDR3 extends over 18 amino acids. The CDR3 is CASSIFGGISSGANVLTF. The CDR3, as DNA: TGTGCCAGTAGTATCTTCGGCGGGATTAGCTCTGGGGCCAACGTCCTGACTTTC.

Regarding this clone: Germline is not matched at one junction end, which may reflect a read error. This chain uses TRBV7-9 with TRBJ2-1, with a weak D call TRBD2 (6 bases). The CDR3 runs 12 residues. Germline CDR1 is SEHNR and CDR2 is FQNEAQ (reference sequence). The CDR3 protein is CASRDRDSATLF. In DNA, the CDR3 is TGTGCCAGCAGGGACCGGGACTCCGCGACCCTCTTC.

This chain links TRBV29-1 with TRBJ2-7; 9 positions agree with TRBD2. The germline CDR1 and CDR2 sequences are SQVTM and ANQGSEA. This CDR3 spans 16 amino acids. Unmatched junction bases numbered 9, after V lost 1 base and J lost 2 bases. The CDR3 nucleotides read TGCAGCGTTGAAGCTTTTAGCCTAGCGGGAACCTACGAGCAGTACTTC. Translated: CSVEAFSLAGTYEQYF.

This chain links TRBV6-5 with TRBJ2-1, with D hard to call. CDR3 length: 16 amino acids. Germline-derived CDR1 and CDR2 are MNHEY and SVGAGI. Deletions cut 0 bases from V and 5 bases from J, with 14 bases between. CDR3 amino acids: CASSYSTGPPNNEQFF. The DNA for the CDR3 is TGTGCCAGCAGTTACTCGACCGGGCCTCCGAACAATGAGCAGTTCTTC.

The chain recombines TRBV30 with TRBJ1-1; D unresolved. CDR1 GTSNPN and CDR2 SVGIG come from the germline V gene (reference sequence). The CDR3 covers 12 residues. Trimming cost V 4 bases and J 6 bases, with 12 bases left between them. Here the CDR3 reads CAWMTDRAEAFF. DNA for the CDR3: TGTGCCTGGATGACGGACCGCGCTGAAGCTTTCTTT.

This chain connects TRBV28 to TRBJ1-2, with 12 bases lining up with TRBD1. J was trimmed by 4 bases and V by 1 base; bases with no gene match: 4. The CDR3 has 16 residues. The V gene's germline CDR1 is MDHEN and CDR2 SYDVKM. The CDR3 coding sequence is TGTGCCAGCAGTTTATCGGGACAGGGGGCGCGCTATGGCTACACCTTC. Protein: CASSLSGQGARYGYTF.

V gene TRBV30 combines with J gene TRBJ2-7; no reliable D call. The CDR3 runs to 14 residues. Between the trimmed V and J ends, which lost 3 bases and 0 bases, there was a span of 12 bases. Germline values: CDR1 GTSNPN, CDR2 SVGIG (reference sequence). In DNA, the CDR3 is TGTGCCTGGAGCAGACTCGGAACCTCCTACGAGCAGTACTTC. It translates to CAWSRLGTSYEQYF.

The chain joins TRBV4-3 to TRBJ2-1; possible D gene TRBD2, 6 bases. Germline CDR1 reads LGHNA; CDR2 reads YSLEER. V shed 0 bases and J shed 4 bases, with 10 bases lying between them. The CDR3 totals 15 residues. For the CDR3, the DNA is TGCGCCAGCAGCCAAGATCCGGGGGAATACAATGAGCAGTTCTTC. Translation gives CASSQDPGEYNEQFF.

V and J are TRBV10-3 and TRBJ2-1; D gene uncertain. The ends were cut back, 0 bases at V and 5 bases at J, with 8 bases in the middle. Germline-derived CDR1 and CDR2 are ENHRY and SYGVKD. The CDR3 contains 14 residues. The CDR3: CAISESRPNNEQFF. The CDR3 DNA reads TGTGCCATCAGTGAGTCAAGGCCAAACAATGAGCAGTTCTTC.

A few counts support this clone. V usage is TRBV15 and J usage is TRBJ2-3; D call uncertain. Trimming removed 4 bases from V and 4 bases from J, with 12 bases in between. The CDR3 covers 14 residues. The germline CDR1 and CDR2 sequences are LNHNV and YYDKDF (reference sequence). As DNA, the CDR3 is TGTGCCACCAGCATACGCTCTGGGGCAGATACGCAGTATTTT. Translating it yields CATSIRSGADTQYF.

The rearrangement joins TRBV7-2 to TRBJ2-7; weak D call: TRBD1 (5 bases). There are 13 residues in the CDR3. The germline V gene has CDR1 SGHTA and CDR2 FQGNSA. V dropped 3 bases and J dropped 0 bases, with 6 bases sitting between them. The CDR3 DNA sequence: TGTGCCAGCAGCTTTGGGGCCTCCTACGAGCAGTACTTC. Translated, it gives CASSFGASYEQYF.

The chain recombines TRBV2 with TRBJ2-5; possible D gene TRBD1, 5 bases. V lost 5 bases and J 5 bases, leaving 18 bases between the germline ends. Germline lookup yields CDR1 SNHLY and CDR2 FYNNEI. CDR3 length: 15 residues. DNA for the CDR3: TGTGCCAGCAGTACCCCTCGGACAAGCCGGGAGACCCAGTACTTC. This encodes CASSTPRTSRETQYF.

This clone was seen once. The chain recombines TRBV9 with TRBJ2-3; 7 bases fit TRBD2. The V gene end was trimmed by 3 bases and the J gene end by 0 bases; junction bases not matched to a gene: 13. The CDR3 consists of 18 residues. Germline V gene lookup returns CDR1 SGDLS and CDR2 YYNGEE. The chain's CDR3 is CASSAEGAGVISTDTQYF. CDR3 DNA sequence: TGTGCCAGCAGCGCCGAAGGGGCGGGGGTGATTAGCACAGATACGCAGTATTTT.

In this sample, this clone turned up a few times. Other DNA variants within this sample encode the same CDR3. The V call is TRBV29-1, the J call TRBJ2-3, with D hard to call. This CDR3 has 13 residues. The germline V and J ends were trimmed by 4 bases and 0 bases, with 8 bases remaining between them. Germline V gene sequence: CDR1 SQVTM, CDR2 ANQGSEA. CDR3 loop: CSVAGSSTDTQYF. In DNA, the CDR3 is TGCAGCGTTGCGGGTTCTAGCACAGATACGCAGTATTTT.

This clone came up a few times. This rearrangement joins TRBV9 to TRBJ1-2, with 8 bases fitting TRBD1. The V gene end was trimmed by 0 bases and the J gene end by 6 bases; junction bases not matched to a gene: 7. The CDR3 sequence is 15 residues long. CDR1 is SGDLS, CDR2 YYNGEE, per germline. CDR3 sequence reads: CASSVAGGAQDGYTF. The DNA of the CDR3 is TGTGCCAGCAGCGTAGCAGGGGGCGCGCAGGATGGCTACACCTTC.

The V and J genes are TRBV2 and TRBJ2-5; 13 bases align to TRBD2. V lost 6 bases, J lost 4 bases, and 8 bases stayed unmatched. From germline, CDR1 is SNHLY and CDR2 FYNNEI. The CDR3 is 16 residues long. The CDR3 DNA is TGTGCCAGCAGCGTGACTAGCGGGGGGTCAGGAGAGACCCAGTACTTC. Its protein is CASSVTSGGSGETQYF.

The chain recombines TRBV7-9 with TRBJ2-2; a possible D gene is TRBD1 (5 bases). Germline values: CDR1 SEHNR, CDR2 FQNEAQ (reference sequence). The CDR3 consists of 16 residues. With 5 bases removed from V and 1 base from J, the gap between germline ends came to 14 bases. CDR3 residues: CASSPPVTGNTGELFF. CDR3 sequence (DNA): TGTGCCAGCAGCCCCCCTGTAACAGGGAACACCGGGGAGCTGTTTTTT.

This clone was seen more than once but under ten times. The chain has TRBV4-1 and TRBJ1-2; D is uncertain. CDR1 is MGHRA, CDR2 YSYEKL, per germline. This CDR3 comprises 15 residues. With 0 bases removed from V and 0 bases from J, the gap between germline ends came to 8 bases. The CDR3 is CASSQDLGANYGYTF. In nucleotides, the CDR3 is TGCGCCAGCAGCCAAGACCTTGGAGCTAACTATGGCTACACCTTC.